The rows below give T cell receptor beta chains drawn from one sample of a study of response to subunit inactivated influenza vaccine. TCRdb fed the RT-PCR reads into MiXCR, producing one record per CDR3 protein. The sample has under 550,000 distinct CDR3 sequences, less than 8% seen once. This specimen consisted of PBMCs from blood, obtained about 23 months after vaccination. The receptor set was obtained from a man aged 50 to 69 who received an inactivated influenza vaccine. Each CDR3 is given with its conserved first and last residue. Each record gives: J gene, V gene, D gene, clone size, CDR3 DNA, CDR3 protein. The D gene is left open where the match is weak. Clone size, where shown, is once, few, many, or a class for clones that have expanded.

J gene: TRBJ2-1; V gene: TRBV12-3/TRBV12-4; D gene: TRBD1; clone size: many; CDR3 DNA: TGTGCCAGCAGTTCCCGACAGGGACAAAATGAGCAGTTCTTC; CDR3 protein: CASSSRQGQNEQFF
J gene: TRBJ2-7; V gene: TRBV20-1; D gene: TRBD2; clone size: few; CDR3 DNA: TGCAGTGCTAGAGGACGAGCGGGAGGTTACGAGCAGTACTTC; CDR3 protein: CSARGRAGGYEQYF
J gene: TRBJ2-1; V gene: TRBV11-2; D gene: TRBD2; clone size: many; CDR3 DNA: TGTGCCAGCAGCGCCCTGGGGACTAGTTACAGTGAGCAGTTCTTC; CDR3 protein: CASSALGTSYSEQFF
J gene: TRBJ2-1; V gene: TRBV12-3/TRBV12-4; D gene: -; clone size: -; CDR3 DNA: TGTGCCAGCAGCTCTACTAGGCCCAATGAGCAGTTCTTC; CDR3 protein: CASSSTRPNEQFF
J gene: TRBJ2-7; V gene: TRBV20-1; D gene: -; clone size: many; CDR3 DNA: TGCAGGGCTGGGAGGTCAGGCATCCTCTACGAGCAGTACTTC; CDR3 protein: CRAGRSGILYEQYF
J gene: TRBJ2-1; V gene: TRBV5-1; D gene: -; clone size: -; CDR3 DNA: TGCGCCAGCAGCTTGGTCCCAACTCCAACCTACAATGAGCAGTTCTTC; CDR3 protein: CASSLVPTPTYNEQFF
J gene: TRBJ2-5; V gene: TRBV7-2; D gene: TRBD2; clone size: many; CDR3 DNA: TGTGCCAGCAGCTCAATGGGAACTAGCGGGGGACAAGAGACCCAGTACTTC; CDR3 protein: CASSSMGTSGGQETQYF
J gene: TRBJ1-1; V gene: TRBV7-8; D gene: -; clone size: -; CDR3 DNA: TGTGCCAGCAGCTTCGACCCTCGGAATTCTGAAGCTTTCTTT; CDR3 protein: CASSFDPRNSEAFF
J gene: TRBJ2-5; V gene: TRBV7-7; D gene: -; clone size: -; CDR3 DNA: TGTGCTAGCAGCAGAAATCCGGGACCGGAGCAGACCCAGTACTTC; CDR3 protein: CASSRNPGPEQTQYF
J gene: TRBJ2-2; V gene: TRBV5-6; D gene: TRBD1; clone size: few; CDR3 DNA: TGTGCCAGCAGCCCCCTATTGACAGGGGCGAACACCGGGGAGCTGTTTTTT; CDR3 protein: CASSPLLTGANTGELFF
J gene: TRBJ2-3; V gene: TRBV4-3; D gene: -; clone size: many; CDR3 DNA: TGCGCCAGCAGCCTGGGGACTTCAGGCGGAGATACGCAGTATTTT; CDR3 protein: CASSLGTSGGDTQYF
J gene: TRBJ1-1; V gene: TRBV12-3/TRBV12-4; D gene: -; clone size: few; CDR3 DNA: TGTGCCAGCACGCAGAATCTTCGGAACACTGAAGCTTTCTTT; CDR3 protein: CASTQNLRNTEAFF
J gene: TRBJ1-1; V gene: TRBV28; D gene: -; clone size: many; CDR3 DNA: TGTGCCAGCAGTTTGGTTGGGGGGCAGGCTTTCTTT; CDR3 protein: CASSLVGGQAFF
J gene: TRBJ2-5; V gene: TRBV11-2; D gene: -; clone size: many; CDR3 DNA: TGTGCCAGCAGCTTAGATATGGAGACCCAGTACTTC; CDR3 protein: CASSLDMETQYF
J gene: TRBJ2-7; V gene: TRBV7-6; D gene: TRBD2; clone size: -; CDR3 DNA: TGTGCCAGCAGCTTAAACAGCGGGAGGGCCCCCTACGAGCAGTACTTC; CDR3 protein: CASSLNSGRAPYEQYF
J gene: TRBJ2-4; V gene: TRBV20-1; D gene: -; clone size: -; CDR3 DNA: TGCAGTGCTGTGGGGGGTCGGGAAAACATTCAGTACTTC; CDR3 protein: CSAVGGRENIQYF
J gene: TRBJ2-3; V gene: TRBV18; D gene: TRBD1; clone size: few; CDR3 DNA: TGTGCCAGCTCACCACGACAGGGCGCAGATACGCAGTATTTT; CDR3 protein: CASSPRQGADTQYF
J gene: TRBJ2-3; V gene: TRBV5-6; D gene: TRBD2; clone size: -; CDR3 DNA: TGTGCCAGCAGCCTAGGCCCAGCGGGGGGGGCAGATACGCAGTATTTT; CDR3 protein: CASSLGPAGGADTQYF
J gene: TRBJ1-1; V gene: TRBV12-3/TRBV12-4; D gene: -; clone size: many; CDR3 DNA: TGTGCCAGCAGTTTAGGTGGGGGCCCAGCTTTCTTT; CDR3 protein: CASSLGGGPAFF
J gene: TRBJ1-2; V gene: TRBV6-1; D gene: -; clone size: -; CDR3 DNA: TGTGCCAGCAGGCAAGACTCCGGGATGCTTTATGGCTACACCTTC; CDR3 protein: CASRQDSGMLYGYTF
J gene: TRBJ1-1; V gene: TRBV10-3; D gene: -; clone size: few; CDR3 DNA: TGTGCCATCAGTGAGGCGGAGACTGAAGCTTTCTTT; CDR3 protein: CAISEAETEAFF
J gene: TRBJ2-3; V gene: TRBV9; D gene: TRBD1; clone size: -; CDR3 DNA: TGTGCCAGCAGCGCCAGGGGGTCCCGCACAGATACGCAGTATTTT; CDR3 protein: CASSARGSRTDTQYF
J gene: TRBJ1-5; V gene: TRBV20-1; D gene: -; clone size: many; CDR3 DNA: TGCAGTGCCCTTAGACAGGCCGATAGCAATCAGCCCCAGCATTTT; CDR3 protein: CSALRQADSNQPQHF
J gene: TRBJ2-2; V gene: TRBV24-1; D gene: TRBD1; clone size: few; CDR3 DNA: TGTGCCACCAGTGATCCGCCGGGACAGTCGAACACCGGGGAGCTGTTTTTT; CDR3 protein: CATSDPPGQSNTGELFF
J gene: TRBJ2-2; V gene: TRBV4-3; D gene: -; clone size: many; CDR3 DNA: TGCGCCAGCAGCCAACGGCCGGCGGGGACGAACACCGGGGAGCTGTTTTTT; CDR3 protein: CASSQRPAGTNTGELFF
J gene: TRBJ1-1; V gene: TRBV5-1; D gene: -; clone size: -; CDR3 DNA: TGCGCCAGCAGCGGTACAAAGGGACTGATGAACACTGAAGCTTTCTTT; CDR3 protein: CASSGTKGLMNTEAFF
J gene: TRBJ1-3; V gene: TRBV11-2; D gene: -; clone size: few; CDR3 DNA: TGTGCCAGCAGCTCCGGGCTGGGGGGTCTCTCTGGAAACACCATATATTTT; CDR3 protein: CASSSGLGGLSGNTIYF
J gene: TRBJ1-5; V gene: TRBV6-5; D gene: -; clone size: few; CDR3 DNA: TGTGCCAGCAGTTACTCCCAGTATAGCAATCAGCCCCAGCATTTT; CDR3 protein: CASSYSQYSNQPQHF
J gene: TRBJ2-3; V gene: TRBV28; D gene: -; clone size: many; CDR3 DNA: TGTGCCAGCAGTGACCCCACAGATACGCAGTATTTT; CDR3 protein: CASSDPTDTQYF
J gene: TRBJ2-1; V gene: TRBV28; D gene: -; clone size: -; CDR3 DNA: TGTGCCAGCAGTTTAGTCCAGGTCTACGGTGAGCAGTTCTTC; CDR3 protein: CASSLVQVYGEQFF
J gene: TRBJ1-1; V gene: TRBV7-2; D gene: -; clone size: few; CDR3 DNA: TGTGCCAGCCATGGGACCGGTGGCTCGGGTGAAGCTTTCTTT; CDR3 protein: CASHGTGGSGEAFF
J gene: TRBJ1-2; V gene: TRBV4-2; D gene: -; clone size: many; CDR3 DNA: TGTGCCAGCAGCCAAGAGTGGGGTGGCTACACCTTC; CDR3 protein: CASSQEWGGYTF
J gene: TRBJ2-1; V gene: TRBV3-1; D gene: -; clone size: few; CDR3 DNA: TGTGCCAGCAGCCAAGCCGGGTATGAGCAGTTCTTC; CDR3 protein: CASSQAGYEQFF
J gene: TRBJ1-1; V gene: TRBV5-5; D gene: -; clone size: many; CDR3 DNA: TGTGCCAGCAGCTTGGGCGCACAGCGGAACACTGAAGCTTTCTTT; CDR3 protein: CASSLGAQRNTEAFF
J gene: TRBJ2-7; V gene: TRBV28; D gene: -; clone size: -; CDR3 DNA: TGTGCCAGCAGTCCCCCCCCGGCGGGGATGTACGAGCAGTACTTC; CDR3 protein: CASSPPPAGMYEQYF
J gene: TRBJ2-1; V gene: TRBV24-1; D gene: -; clone size: many; CDR3 DNA: TGTGCCACCAGTGATCCCCAGGGGCGCTCCTACAATGAGCAGTTCTTC; CDR3 protein: CATSDPQGRSYNEQFF
J gene: TRBJ2-7; V gene: TRBV28; D gene: -; clone size: few; CDR3 DNA: TGTGCCAGCAGCCGCCCGGGGGGCTGGTACGAGCAGTACTTC; CDR3 protein: CASSRPGGWYEQYF
J gene: TRBJ2-1; V gene: TRBV5-8; D gene: TRBD2; clone size: -; CDR3 DNA: TGTGCCAGCAACAGACTAGCGGGGGGCCGTGAGCAGTTCTTC; CDR3 protein: CASNRLAGGREQFF
J gene: TRBJ2-5; V gene: TRBV20-1; D gene: -; clone size: few; CDR3 DNA: TGCAGTGCTAGCCCAGGGACTTCATCGCAAGAGACCCAGTACTTC; CDR3 protein: CSASPGTSSQETQYF
J gene: TRBJ2-2; V gene: TRBV7-6; D gene: TRBD2; clone size: -; CDR3 DNA: TGTGCCAGCAGCCAGAGACTAGCGGGAGCCTTGGACACCGGGGAGCTGTTTTTT; CDR3 protein: CASSQRLAGALDTGELFF
J gene: TRBJ1-5; V gene: TRBV4-1; D gene: -; clone size: few; CDR3 DNA: TGCGCCAGCAGCCAAGGGGTTGGGACTCCCCAGCATTTT; CDR3 protein: CASSQGVGTPQHF
J gene: TRBJ1-3; V gene: TRBV2; D gene: -; clone size: -; CDR3 DNA: TGTGCCAGCAGTGAAAGAAGGGACACCCTTGGAAACACCATATATTTT; CDR3 protein: CASSERRDTLGNTIYF
J gene: TRBJ2-2; V gene: TRBV12-3/TRBV12-4; D gene: -; clone size: many; CDR3 DNA: TGTGCCAGCACCCAGGTGGGCAGGAGTACCGGGGAGCTGTTTTTT; CDR3 protein: CASTQVGRSTGELFF
J gene: TRBJ2-5; V gene: TRBV5-5; D gene: -; clone size: many; CDR3 DNA: TGTGCCAGCAGCTTAACTCTGGGGTTGAAAGGTTCGGCCCAGTACTTC; CDR3 protein: CASSLTLGLKGSAQYF
J gene: TRBJ2-2; V gene: TRBV11-2; D gene: TRBD1; clone size: -; CDR3 DNA: TGTGCCAGCAGGCGACCAGGGGGCGTGGGGGAGCTGTTTTTT; CDR3 protein: CASRRPGGVGELFF
J gene: TRBJ2-5; V gene: TRBV7-9; D gene: TRBD1; clone size: few; CDR3 DNA: TGTGCCAGCAGCTCCAGACAGGGCTTGGAGACCCAGTACTTC; CDR3 protein: CASSSRQGLETQYF
J gene: TRBJ2-3; V gene: TRBV10-3; D gene: TRBD1; clone size: many; CDR3 DNA: TGTGCCATCAGTGGTAGGACAGGGAATACAGATACGCAGTATTTT; CDR3 protein: CAISGRTGNTDTQYF
J gene: TRBJ2-7; V gene: TRBV28; D gene: -; clone size: few; CDR3 DNA: TGTGCCAGCAGTTCCCCTCTGGGCGAGCAGTACTTC; CDR3 protein: CASSSPLGEQYF
J gene: TRBJ2-3; V gene: TRBV20-1; D gene: -; clone size: -; CDR3 DNA: TGCAGTGCCCCGACCGGGGCAGATACGCAGTATTTT; CDR3 protein: CSAPTGADTQYF
J gene: TRBJ1-5; V gene: TRBV27; D gene: -; clone size: many; CDR3 DNA: TGTGCCAGCAAAAAAAGGCAGGGCTTGAATCAGCCCCAGCATTTT; CDR3 protein: CASKKRQGLNQPQHF
J gene: TRBJ2-7; V gene: TRBV29-1; D gene: -; clone size: few; CDR3 DNA: TGCAGCGGAGGACGGTCCTCCTACGAGCAGTACTTC; CDR3 protein: CSGGRSSYEQYF
J gene: TRBJ1-1; V gene: TRBV7-6; D gene: -; clone size: many; CDR3 DNA: TGTGCCAGCACCCCGGGAGTGAACACTGAAGCTTTCTTT; CDR3 protein: CASTPGVNTEAFF
J gene: TRBJ2-7; V gene: TRBV20-1; D gene: -; clone size: -; CDR3 DNA: TGCAGTGCTAGTTTACGGCCATCCGACGAGCAGTACTTC; CDR3 protein: CSASLRPSDEQYF
J gene: TRBJ1-2; V gene: TRBV27; D gene: -; clone size: -; CDR3 DNA: TGTGCCAGCAGTTTAATTCCGCCCGGGGGACGGGGCTACACCTTC; CDR3 protein: CASSLIPPGGRGYTF